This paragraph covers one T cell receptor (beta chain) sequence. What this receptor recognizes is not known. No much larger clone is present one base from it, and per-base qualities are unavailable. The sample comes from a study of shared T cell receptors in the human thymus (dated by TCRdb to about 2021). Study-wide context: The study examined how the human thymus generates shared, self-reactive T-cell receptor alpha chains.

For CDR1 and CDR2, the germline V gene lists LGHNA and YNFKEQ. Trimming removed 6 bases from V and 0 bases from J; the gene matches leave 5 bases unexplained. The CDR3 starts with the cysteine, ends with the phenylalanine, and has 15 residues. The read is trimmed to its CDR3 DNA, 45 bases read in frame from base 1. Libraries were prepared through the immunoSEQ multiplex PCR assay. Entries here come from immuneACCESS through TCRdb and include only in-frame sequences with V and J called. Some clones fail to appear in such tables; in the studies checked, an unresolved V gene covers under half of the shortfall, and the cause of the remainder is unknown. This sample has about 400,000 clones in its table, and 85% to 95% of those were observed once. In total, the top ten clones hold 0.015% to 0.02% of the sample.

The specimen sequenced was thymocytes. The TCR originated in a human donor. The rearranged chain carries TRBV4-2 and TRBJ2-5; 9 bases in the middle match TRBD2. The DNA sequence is TGTGCCAGCAGGGGGGCGGGAGGGGACCAAGAGACCCAGTACTTC. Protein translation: CASRGAGGDQETQYF.